Listed below are T cell receptor beta chains from one sample, sequenced in a study of T-cell reconstitution after alpha-beta-depleted transplantation in children. Using its own MiXCR run on the PCR reads, TCRdb lists one record per CDR3 protein. The table lists 100,000 or so distinct CDR3 sequences, less than 15% of them singletons. The sample consisted of PBMCs from the stem cell graft donor, taken from the stem cell graft. Every receptor here comes from a human donor who donated a stem cell graft to a child with inherited bone marrow failure. The conserved cysteine and the conserved F or W are not part of the CDR3 here. Each record gives: V gene, J gene, CDR3 protein.

v_call: TRBV7-2
j_call: TRBJ1-5
cdr3_aa: ASSLVTVRVPQH

v_call: TRBV3-1
j_call: TRBJ2-1
cdr3_aa: ASSPAGHNNEQF

v_call: TRBV7-9
j_call: TRBJ1-1
cdr3_aa: ASSLEVGTEAF

v_call: TRBV5-1
j_call: TRBJ1-1
cdr3_aa: ASTPRGANTEAF

v_call: TRBV7-6
j_call: TRBJ2-5
cdr3_aa: ASSPGGVYQETQY

v_call: TRBV5-1
j_call: TRBJ2-3
cdr3_aa: ASSLLSPTTDTQY

v_call: TRBV5-4
j_call: TRBJ2-3
cdr3_aa: ASSLGLQGTDTQY

v_call: TRBV9
j_call: TRBJ2-7
cdr3_aa: ASSKDRRGEQY

v_call: TRBV6-2/TRBV6-3
j_call: TRBJ1-2
cdr3_aa: ASRDRENYGYT

v_call: TRBV19
j_call: TRBJ1-5
cdr3_aa: ASSLFWGLGQPQH

v_call: TRBV25-1
j_call: TRBJ1-5
cdr3_aa: ASSDREGQPQH

v_call: TRBV20-1
j_call: TRBJ2-1
cdr3_aa: SVRRDAEGEQF

v_call: TRBV24-1
j_call: TRBJ2-3
cdr3_aa: ATSDSNRDTQY

v_call: TRBV5-1
j_call: TRBJ2-3
cdr3_aa: ASSSPSGVGDTQY

v_call: TRBV4-1
j_call: TRBJ2-5
cdr3_aa: ASSQGGGLQETQY

v_call: TRBV2
j_call: TRBJ2-2
cdr3_aa: ASSYTGELF

v_call: TRBV2
j_call: TRBJ1-1
cdr3_aa: ASSVGDLNTEAF